The 25 T cell receptor beta chains below all came from one sample that was sequenced in a study of blood T cell repertoires in COVID-19. The table came from immunoSEQ multiplex PCR; TCRdb's copy has only in-frame clones and leaves some out. This table holds 200,000 to 250,000 clones, nearly 90% found once. The specimen was PBMCs or T cells enriched from blood (not recorded which). The receptor set was obtained from a man under 40 who had been exposed to COVID-19.

The chain links TRBV7-2 to TRBJ2-1, with D maybe TRBD1 (6 bases). The length of the CDR3 is 18 residues. V lost 8 bases and J 15 bases, leaving 38 bases between the germline ends. In germline, CDR1 is SGHTA, CDR2 FQGNSA. The CDR3 nucleotides are TGTGCCAGCGTTCCCGGGACACTAGATTTTACAATGAGCTCTTCAGGGTTCTTC. Its translation: CASVPGTLDFTMSSSGFF.

This rearrangement joins TRBV12-3 or TRBV12-4 to TRBJ1-2; D is uncertain. The CDR3 consists of 13 residues. Trimming took off 1 base at V and 4 bases at J, with 7 bases between the two ends. The CDR3 protein is CASSLEQSYGYTF. The CDR3 DNA sequence: TGTGCCAGCAGTTTAGAACAGTCCTATGGCTACACCTTC.

The chain joins TRBV5-5 to TRBJ1-5; TRBD1 agrees at 7 bases. Germline V gene sequence: CDR1 SGHKS, CDR2 YYEKEE (reference sequence). The CDR3 loop spans 20 amino acids. J gave up 5 bases and V 4 bases, and 24 bases lay outside the gene matches. CDR3 nucleotide sequence: TGTGCCAGCAGCCCCAACGACCCTAGACTACAGGGGACTGGGGATCAGCCCCAGCATTTT. It translates to CASSPNDPRLQGTGDQPQHF.

The gene calls are TRBV5-5 and TRBJ1-2; tentative D call: TRBD1 (5 bases). Trimming pared 4 bases from V and 5 bases from J, leaving 15 bases between. In germline, CDR1 is SGHKS, CDR2 YYEKEE (reference sequence). This CDR3 spans 14 amino acids. CDR3 region: CASSIGGAGYGYTF. As DNA, the CDR3 is TGTGCCAGCAGCATAGGAGGGGCGGGTTATGGCTACACCTTC.

This rearrangement joins TRBV9 to TRBJ2-1; 11 bases align to TRBD2. Germline V gene data show CDR1 as SGDLS and CDR2 as YYNGEE. The trim removed 4 bases at V and 7 bases at J, leaving 7 bases unmatched. The CDR3 is made up of 15 amino acids. The CDR3, as DNA: TGTGCCAGCAGCCCCGGGACTAGCGGAGGGAATGAGCAGTTCTTC. Translation: CASSPGTSGGNEQFF.

V gene TRBV6-1 combines with J gene TRBJ1-2, with no clear D. CDR3 size: 14 residues. Germline V gives CDR1 MNHNS, CDR2 SASEGT. Trimming cost V 3 bases and J 4 bases, with 12 bases left between them. The CDR3 DNA sequence: TGTGCCAGCAGTGACCAGACTCAAAGCTATGGCTACACCTTC. Its protein is CASSDQTQSYGYTF.

The chain employs TRBV12-5 and TRBJ1-2; TRBD1 aligns across 7 bases. Germline V lookup: CDR1 LGHNT, CDR2 FRNRAP. The J segment lost 6 bases and the V segment lost 7 bases, leaving 11 bases of the junction unmatched. The CDR3 contains 14 residues. CDR3 region: CASASTGTVDGYTF. In nucleotides, the CDR3 is TGTGCTAGTGCTTCTACCGGGACAGTAGATGGCTACACCTTC.

The genes are TRBV4-1 and TRBJ1-2; no clear D gene. Trimming removed 0 bases at V and 4 bases at J, with 12 bases between. The CDR3 totals 15 residues. CDR1 MGHRA and CDR2 YSYEKL come from the germline V gene. DNA of the CDR3: TGCGCCAGCAGCCAAGATCCTGCGGCGCCCTATGGCTACACCTTC. Its protein is CASSQDPAAPYGYTF.

The chain recombines TRBV7-9 with TRBJ1-2, with D perhaps matching TRBD1 (6 bases). Germline CDR1 reads SEHNR; CDR2 reads FQNEAQ (reference sequence). Trimming stripped 5 bases from V and 2 bases from J, with 15 bases between. The CDR3 runs 15 residues. The DNA for the CDR3 is TGTGCCAGCAGCCCCCGCGACAGGACAAACTATGGCTACACCTTC. It codes for CASSPRDRTNYGYTF.

CDR3 nucleotide sequence: TGTGCCAGCAGCACCGGGACATCATCCTACGAGCAGTACTTC. Protein product: CASSTGTSSYEQYF. The chain is built from TRBV9 and TRBJ2-7, with D possibly TRBD1 on 6 matching bases. From germline, CDR1 is SGDLS and CDR2 YYNGEE. V dropped 4 bases and J dropped 1 base, with 12 bases sitting between them. The CDR3 contains 14 residues.

This chain connects TRBV5-4 to TRBJ2-3; D unclear. CDR1 is SGHNT, CDR2 YYREEE, per germline (reference sequence). This CDR3 contains 12 residues. The ends were cut back, 0 bases at V and 4 bases at J, with 3 bases in the middle. This CDR3 reads CASSLGADTQYF. As DNA, the CDR3 is TGTGCCAGCAGCTTGGGCGCAGATACGCAGTATTTT. The full variable domain, with the rest looked up from reference TRBV5-4 and TRBJ2-3, is ETGVTQSPTHLIKTRGQQVTLRCSSQSGHNTVSWYQQALGQGPQFIFQYYREEENGRGNFPPRFSGLQFPNYSSELNVNALELDDSALYLCASSLGADTQYFGPGTRLTVL.

The rearrangement joins TRBV10-1 to TRBJ1-2; D is unclear. Looked up from germline, CDR1 is WNHNN and CDR2 is SYGVQD (reference sequence). With 8 bases removed from V and 10 bases from J, the gap between germline ends came to 14 bases. CDR3 size: 11 residues. CDR3 nucleotides: TGCGCCAGCGAACGGATGAGGGCCTACACCTTC. It translates to CASERMRAYTF.

The genes are TRBV27 and TRBJ2-7; D is unresolved. This CDR3 is built from 10 residues. Germline values: CDR1 MNHEY, CDR2 SMNVEV (reference sequence). V lost 8 bases, J lost 5 bases, and 7 bases lay in between. The CDR3 loop is CASDRDEQYF. In DNA form, the CDR3 reads TGTGCCAGCGATCGGGACGAGCAGTACTTC.

J is TRBJ2-1 and V is TRBV7-6; TRBD2 matches at 12 bases. Trimming cost V 3 bases and J 9 bases; bases outside gene matches: 15. CDR3 length equals 18 residues. Germline CDR1 reads SGHVS; CDR2 reads FNYEAQ. The CDR3 sequence: CASSFDPTSGGKLAEQFF. CDR3 nucleotide sequence: TGTGCCAGCAGCTTTGATCCCACTAGCGGGGGGAAACTTGCTGAGCAGTTCTTC. Together with reference TRBV7-6 and TRBJ2-1, the CDR3 gives the full variable domain: GAGVSQSPRYKVTKRGQDVALRCDPISGHVSLYWYRQALGQGPEFLTYFNYEAQQDKSGLPNDRFSAERPEGSISTLTIQRTEQRDSAMYRCASSFDPTSGGKLAEQFFGPGTRLTVL.

The V and J genes are TRBV9 and TRBJ1-1; D is possibly TRBD1 (5 bases). The ends were cut back, 3 bases at V and 7 bases at J, with 7 bases in the middle. CDR1 SGDLS and CDR2 YYNGEE come from the germline V gene. The CDR3 has 11 residues. The CDR3 bases are TGTGCCAGCAGCGGGGGGGTTGAAGCTTTCTTT. Translated: CASSGGVEAFF.

The CDR3 region is CASSGFDVGYTF. CDR3 nucleotide sequence: TGCGCCAGCTCAGGGTTCGATGTCGGCTACACCTTC. The chain has TRBV4-1 and TRBJ1-2, with D possibly being TRBD1 (5 bases). This CDR3 spans 12 amino acids. Trimming cost V 8 bases and J 8 bases, with 15 bases left between them. Per the germline V gene, CDR1 is MGHRA and CDR2 is YSYEKL.

The gene calls are TRBV5-5 and TRBJ1-2; 10 bases align to TRBD1. The V gene's germline CDR1 is SGHKS and CDR2 YYEKEE (reference sequence). This CDR3 has 14 residues. Losses at the gene ends were 4 bases for V and 7 bases for J; bases not matched to a gene: 7. CDR3 in DNA: TGTGCCAGCAGCCATCCGGGACAGGGGCTTGGCTACACCTTC. Translation gives CASSHPGQGLGYTF.

This sequence joins TRBV4-3 and TRBJ2-2; weak D call: TRBD2 (7 bases). Deletions cut 0 bases from V and 2 bases from J, with 28 bases between. Germline V CDR1 and CDR2: LGHNA, YSLEER. This CDR3 region has 22 residues. The CDR3 sequence: CASSQDALPPDGGGDNTGELFF. The CDR3 nucleotides are TGCGCCAGCAGCCAAGATGCCCTCCCCCCCGACGGAGGGGGGGATAACACCGGGGAGCTGTTTTTT.

The CDR3: CASRWEETQQFF. In DNA, the CDR3 is TGTGCCAGCAGGTGGGAGGAGACGCAGCAGTTCTTC. The J gene is TRBJ2-1, the V gene TRBV12-3 or TRBV12-4; TRBD2 might be the D (6 bases). This CDR3 is built from 12 residues. V was trimmed by 6 bases and J by 11 bases, leaving 14 bases between them.

The chain has TRBV20-1 and TRBJ1-5; D call uncertain. Germline V gene lookup returns CDR1 DFQATT and CDR2 SNEGSKA (reference sequence). V was trimmed by 3 bases and J by 3 bases, leaving 12 bases between them. This CDR3 is 14 amino acids long. CDR3 protein: CSASSGQANQPQHF. For the CDR3, the DNA is TGCAGTGCTAGTTCAGGCCAAGCCAATCAGCCCCAGCATTTT.

The rearrangement joins TRBV2 to TRBJ1-4, with 7 bases matching TRBD1. This CDR3 has 16 residues. The junction had 7 bases not matched to a gene; V was cut back by 6 bases and J by 0 bases. CDR1 is SNHLY, CDR2 FYNNEI, per germline. The CDR3 nucleotides read TGTGCCAGCAGCGCAAGACAGGGACCAACTAATGAAAAACTGTTTTTT. This codes for CASSARQGPTNEKLFF.

The rearrangement joins TRBV19 to TRBJ1-1, with D perhaps TRBD1 (5 bases). This CDR3 spans 16 amino acids. Germline-derived CDR1 and CDR2 are LNHDA and SQIVND (reference sequence). V lost 0 bases and J 1 base, leaving 12 bases between the germline ends. For the CDR3, the DNA is TGTGCCAGTAGTATAGAAACAGGACACTGGAACACTGAAGCTTTCTTT. Protein product: CASSIETGHWNTEAFF.

The CDR3 reads CASSRLQGQQETQYF. CDR3 nucleotides: TGTGCCAGCTCCCGCCTACAGGGGCAGCAAGAGACCCAGTACTTC. This rearrangement joins TRBV18 to TRBJ2-5; TRBD1 agrees at 7 bases. The CDR3 is made up of 15 amino acids. Germline trimming cut 6 bases from V and 2 bases from J; bases unmatched to any gene: 9. Germline V gene lookup returns CDR1 KGHSH and CDR2 LQKENI.

This clone was observed a single time. The chain is built from TRBV5-1 and TRBJ1-4, with TRBD1 matching 10 bases. Losses at the gene ends were 3 bases for V and 8 bases for J; bases not matched to a gene: 7. Germline CDR1 reads SGHRS; CDR2 reads YFSETQ. The CDR3 is 15 residues long. The CDR3 sequence: CASSWGQTGGEKLFF. Here the CDR3 DNA reads TGCGCCAGCAGCTGGGGTCAGACAGGGGGCGAAAAACTGTTTTTT.

The chain carries TRBV5-1 and TRBJ2-1; TRBD1 is a possible D gene (5 bases). Trimming removed 4 bases from V and 1 base from J, with 9 bases in between. Germline CDR1 is SGHRS and CDR2 is YFSETQ. The CDR3 sequence is 14 residues long. The DNA for the CDR3 is TGCGCCAGCAGCCAAGACAGTTCCTACAATGAGCAGTTCTTC. It encodes CASSQDSSYNEQFF.